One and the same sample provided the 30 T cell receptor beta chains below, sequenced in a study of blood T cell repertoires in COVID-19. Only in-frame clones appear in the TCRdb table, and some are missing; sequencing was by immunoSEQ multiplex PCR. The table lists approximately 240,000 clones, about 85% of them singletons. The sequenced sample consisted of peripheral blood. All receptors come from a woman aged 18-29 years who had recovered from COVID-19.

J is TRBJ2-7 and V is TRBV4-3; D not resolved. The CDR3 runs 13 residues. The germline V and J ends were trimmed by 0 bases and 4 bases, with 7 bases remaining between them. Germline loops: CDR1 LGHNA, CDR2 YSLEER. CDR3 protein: CASSQDVLYEQYF. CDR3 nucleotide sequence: TGCGCCAGCAGCCAAGATGTCTTGTACGAGCAGTACTTC.

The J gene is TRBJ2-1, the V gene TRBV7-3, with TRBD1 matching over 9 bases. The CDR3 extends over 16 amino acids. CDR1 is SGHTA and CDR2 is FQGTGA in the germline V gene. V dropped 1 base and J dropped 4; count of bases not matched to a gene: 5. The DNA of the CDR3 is TGTGCCAGCAGCTTAAATCCAGGGACAGGGTACAATGAGCAGTTCTTC. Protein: CASSLNPGTGYNEQFF.

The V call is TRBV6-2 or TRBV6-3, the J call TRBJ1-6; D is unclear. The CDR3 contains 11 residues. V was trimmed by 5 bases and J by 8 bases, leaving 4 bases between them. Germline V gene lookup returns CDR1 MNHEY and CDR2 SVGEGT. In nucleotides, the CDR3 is TGTGCCAGCAGTCGTGATTCACCCCTCCACTTT. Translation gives CASSRDSPLHF.

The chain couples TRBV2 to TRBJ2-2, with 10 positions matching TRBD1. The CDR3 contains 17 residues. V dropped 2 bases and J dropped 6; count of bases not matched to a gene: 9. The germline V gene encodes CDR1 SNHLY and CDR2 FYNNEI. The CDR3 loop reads CASSEQKGTGVSGELFF. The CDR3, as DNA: TGTGCCAGCAGTGAACAGAAAGGGACAGGGGTTTCCGGGGAGCTGTTTTTT.

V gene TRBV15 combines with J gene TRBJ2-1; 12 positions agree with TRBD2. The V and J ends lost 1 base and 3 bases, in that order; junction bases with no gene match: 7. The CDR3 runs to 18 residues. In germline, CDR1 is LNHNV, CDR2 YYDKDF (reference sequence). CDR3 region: CATSRGTSGRLNYNEQFF. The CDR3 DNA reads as TGTGCCACCAGCAGAGGAACTAGCGGGAGGTTAAACTACAATGAGCAGTTCTTC. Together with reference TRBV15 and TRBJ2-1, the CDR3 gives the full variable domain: DAMVIQNPRYQVTQFGKPVTLSCSQTLNHNVMYWYQQKSSQAPKLLFHYYDKDFNNEADTPDNFQSRRPNTSFCFLDIRSPGLGDTAMYLCATSRGTSGRLNYNEQFFGPGTRLTVL.

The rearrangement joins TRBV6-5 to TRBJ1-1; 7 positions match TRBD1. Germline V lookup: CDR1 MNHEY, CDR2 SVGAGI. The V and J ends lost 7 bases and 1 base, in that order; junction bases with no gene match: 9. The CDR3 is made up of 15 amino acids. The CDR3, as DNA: TGTGCCAGCACCCCAAGGGGGCTCAGGAACACTGAAGCTTTCTTT. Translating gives CASTPRGLRNTEAFF.

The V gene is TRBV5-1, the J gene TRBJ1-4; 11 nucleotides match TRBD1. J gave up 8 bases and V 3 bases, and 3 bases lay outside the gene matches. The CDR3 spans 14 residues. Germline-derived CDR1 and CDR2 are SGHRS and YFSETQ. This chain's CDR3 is CASSSGQGDEKLFF. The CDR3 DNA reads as TGCGCCAGCAGCTCGGGACAGGGGGACGAAAAACTGTTTTTT.

The chain's CDR3 is CASSLVGGGNTIYF. CDR3 nucleotide sequence: TGTGCCAGCAGCTTAGTTGGCGGTGGAAACACCATATATTTT. This rearrangement joins TRBV7-2 to TRBJ1-3, with D uncertain. The CDR3 totals 14 residues. Looked up from germline, CDR1 is SGHTA and CDR2 is FQGNSA. V was shortened by 1 base and J by 3 bases, with 7 bases between the two germline ends.

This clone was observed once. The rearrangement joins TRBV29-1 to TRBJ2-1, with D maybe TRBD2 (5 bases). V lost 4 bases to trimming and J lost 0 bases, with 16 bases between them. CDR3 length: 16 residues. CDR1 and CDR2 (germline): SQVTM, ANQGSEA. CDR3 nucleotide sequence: TGCAGCGTTGTCCTAGCCGGCCCAGCCTCCTACAATGAGCAGTTCTTC. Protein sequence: CSVVLAGPASYNEQFF.

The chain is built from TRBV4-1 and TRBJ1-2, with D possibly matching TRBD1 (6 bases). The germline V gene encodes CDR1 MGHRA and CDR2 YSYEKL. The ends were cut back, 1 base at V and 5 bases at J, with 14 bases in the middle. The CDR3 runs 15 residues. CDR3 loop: CASSQAQGSGYGYTF. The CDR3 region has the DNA TGCGCCAGCAGCCAAGCACAGGGTAGCGGGTATGGCTACACCTTC.

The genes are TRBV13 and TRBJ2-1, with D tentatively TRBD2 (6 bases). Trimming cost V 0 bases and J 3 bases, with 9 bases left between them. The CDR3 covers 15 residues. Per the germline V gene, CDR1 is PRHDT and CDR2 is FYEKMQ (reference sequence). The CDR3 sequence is CASSLGTRGYNEQFF. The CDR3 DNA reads TGTGCCAGCAGCTTAGGGACTAGAGGCTACAATGAGCAGTTCTTC.

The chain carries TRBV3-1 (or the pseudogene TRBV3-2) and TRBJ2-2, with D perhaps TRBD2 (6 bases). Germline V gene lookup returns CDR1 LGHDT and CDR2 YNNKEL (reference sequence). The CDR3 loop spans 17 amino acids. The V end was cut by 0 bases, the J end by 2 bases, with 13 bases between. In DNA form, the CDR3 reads TGTGCCAGCAGCCAAGAGTTGGGACTCCAAAACACCGGGGAGCTGTTTTTT. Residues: CASSQELGLQNTGELFF.

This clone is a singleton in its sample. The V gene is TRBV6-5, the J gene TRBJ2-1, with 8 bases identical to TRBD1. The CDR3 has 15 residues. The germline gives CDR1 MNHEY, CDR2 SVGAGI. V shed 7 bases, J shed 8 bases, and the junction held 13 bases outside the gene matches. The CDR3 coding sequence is TGTGCCAGCACCTGGACAGGGTGGGCGATGGATGAGCAGTTCTTC. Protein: CASTWTGWAMDEQFF.

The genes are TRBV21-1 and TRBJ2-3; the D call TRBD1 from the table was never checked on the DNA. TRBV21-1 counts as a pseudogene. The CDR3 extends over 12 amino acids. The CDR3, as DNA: TGTGCCAGCAGCAATTGTGACAAGGCGCGATATTTT. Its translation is CASSNCDKARYF.

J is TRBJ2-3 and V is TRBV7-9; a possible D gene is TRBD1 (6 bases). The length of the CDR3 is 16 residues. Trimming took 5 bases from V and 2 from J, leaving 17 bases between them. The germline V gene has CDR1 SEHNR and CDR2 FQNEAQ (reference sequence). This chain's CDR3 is CASSGTGSPHTDTQYF. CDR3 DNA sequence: TGTGCCAGCAGCGGTACAGGGAGCCCACACACAGATACGCAGTATTTT.

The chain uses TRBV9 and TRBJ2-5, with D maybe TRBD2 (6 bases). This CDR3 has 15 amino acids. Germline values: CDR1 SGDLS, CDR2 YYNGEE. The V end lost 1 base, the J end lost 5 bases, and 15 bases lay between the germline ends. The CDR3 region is CASSVSGRREETQYF. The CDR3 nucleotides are TGTGCCAGCAGCGTATCAGGGAGGAGGGAGGAGACCCAGTACTTC.

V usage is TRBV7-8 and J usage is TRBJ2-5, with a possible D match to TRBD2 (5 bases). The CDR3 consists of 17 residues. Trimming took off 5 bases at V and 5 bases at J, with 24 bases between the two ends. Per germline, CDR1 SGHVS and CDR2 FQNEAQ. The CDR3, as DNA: TGTGCCAGCAGCCGTGCCAGCCTAGCAAGACTGCGGGAGACCCAGTACTTC. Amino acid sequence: CASSRASLARLRETQYF.

Here the CDR3 reads CASSPHVPGGTYEQYF. The CDR3 region has the DNA TGTGCCAGCTCACCGCACGTTCCGGGGGGGACCTACGAGCAGTACTTC. V and J are TRBV18 and TRBJ2-7; 8 nucleotides align to TRBD2. Germline trimming cut 3 bases from V and 2 bases from J; bases unmatched to any gene: 9. The germline V gene has CDR1 KGHSH and CDR2 LQKENI. The CDR3 extends over 16 amino acids. The full variable domain, completed using reference TRBV18 and TRBJ2-7, is NAGVMQNPRHLVRRRGQEARLRCSPMKGHSHVYWYRQLPEEGLKFMVYLQKENIIDESGMPKERFSAEFPKEGPSILRIQQVVRGDSAAYFCASSPHVPGGTYEQYFGPGTRLTVT.

The CDR3 loop reads CASSTGQGYYEQYF. The CDR3 bases are TGTGCCAGCAGCACGGGACAGGGGTACTACGAGCAGTACTTC. The chain carries TRBV13 and TRBJ2-7; TRBD1 aligns across 10 bases. After removal of 5 bases from V and 3 bases from J, the junction contained 4 bases not matched to a gene. CDR1 is PRHDT, CDR2 FYEKMQ, per germline (reference sequence). The CDR3 spans 14 residues.

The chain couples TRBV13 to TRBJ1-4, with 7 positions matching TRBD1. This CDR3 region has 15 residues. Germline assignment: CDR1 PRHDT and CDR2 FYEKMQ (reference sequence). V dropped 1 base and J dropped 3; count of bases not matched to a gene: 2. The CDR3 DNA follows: TGTGCCAGCAGCTTAGCCAGGGGGTCTAATGAAAAACTGTTTTTT. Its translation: CASSLARGSNEKLFF.

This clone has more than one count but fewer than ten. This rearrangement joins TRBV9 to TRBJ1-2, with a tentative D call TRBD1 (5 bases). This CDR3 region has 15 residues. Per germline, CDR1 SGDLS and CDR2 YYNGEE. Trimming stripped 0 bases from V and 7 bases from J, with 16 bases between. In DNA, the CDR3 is TGTGCCAGCAGCGTAGAACAGGAGGGAACGAGTGGCTACACCTTC. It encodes CASSVEQEGTSGYTF.

The CDR3 sequence is CASSLVREGYGYTF. CDR3 nucleotides: TGTGCCAGCAGCTTAGTAAGGGAGGGCTATGGCTACACCTTC. This chain uses TRBV7-9 with TRBJ1-2, with D hard to call. The germline V and J ends were trimmed by 1 base and 4 bases, with 10 bases remaining between them. The length of the CDR3 is 14 residues. Germline V gives CDR1 SEHNR, CDR2 FQNEAQ (reference sequence).

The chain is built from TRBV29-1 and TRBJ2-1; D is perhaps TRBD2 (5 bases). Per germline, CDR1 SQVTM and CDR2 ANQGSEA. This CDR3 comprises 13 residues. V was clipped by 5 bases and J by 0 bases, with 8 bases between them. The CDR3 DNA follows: TGCAGCGTTCAAGGGAGCTCCTACAATGAGCAGTTCTTC. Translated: CSVQGSSYNEQFF.

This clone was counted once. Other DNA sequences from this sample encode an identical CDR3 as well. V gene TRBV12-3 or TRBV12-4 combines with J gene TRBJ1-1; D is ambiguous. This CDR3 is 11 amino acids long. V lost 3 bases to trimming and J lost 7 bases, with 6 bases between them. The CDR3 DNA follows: TGTGCCAGCAGTTTTGGCGGTGAAGCTTTCTTT. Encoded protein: CASSFGGEAFF.

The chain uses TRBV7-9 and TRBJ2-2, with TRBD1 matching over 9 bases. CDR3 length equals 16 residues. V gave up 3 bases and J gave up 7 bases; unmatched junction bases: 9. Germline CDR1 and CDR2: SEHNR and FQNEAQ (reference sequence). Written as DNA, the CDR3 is TGTGCCAGCAGCTTTTTTCGACAGGGGGTTGGCGGGGAGCTGTTTTTT. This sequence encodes CASSFFRQGVGGELFF.

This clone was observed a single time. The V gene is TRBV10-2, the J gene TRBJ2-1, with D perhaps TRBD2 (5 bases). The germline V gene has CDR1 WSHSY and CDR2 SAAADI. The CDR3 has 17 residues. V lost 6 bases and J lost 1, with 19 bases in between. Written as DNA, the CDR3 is TGCGCCAGCAGCGACTGGACGAGCGGAAGTTCCTACAATGAGCAGTTCTTC. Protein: CASSDWTSGSSYNEQFF.

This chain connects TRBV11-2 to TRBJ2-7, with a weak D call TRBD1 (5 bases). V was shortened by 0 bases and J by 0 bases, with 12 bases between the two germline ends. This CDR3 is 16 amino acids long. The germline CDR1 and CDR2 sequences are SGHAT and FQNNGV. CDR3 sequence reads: CASSLERQSSSYEQYF. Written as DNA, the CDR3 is TGTGCCAGCAGCTTAGAAAGACAGAGTTCCTCCTACGAGCAGTACTTC.

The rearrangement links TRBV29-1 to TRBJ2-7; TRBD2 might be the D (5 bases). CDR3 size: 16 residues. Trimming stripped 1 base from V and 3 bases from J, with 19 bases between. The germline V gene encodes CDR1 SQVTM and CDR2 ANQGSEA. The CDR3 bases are TGCAGCGTTGAAGGGCTAGGGAGCGGCTACAACTACGAGCAGTACTTC. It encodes CSVEGLGSGYNYEQYF.

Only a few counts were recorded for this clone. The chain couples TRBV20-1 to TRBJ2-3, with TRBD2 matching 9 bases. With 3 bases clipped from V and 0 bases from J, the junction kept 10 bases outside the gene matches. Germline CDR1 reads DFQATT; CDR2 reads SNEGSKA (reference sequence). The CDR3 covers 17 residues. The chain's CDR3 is CSASALAGRASTDTQYF. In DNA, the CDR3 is TGCAGTGCTAGTGCACTAGCGGGTCGTGCTAGCACAGATACGCAGTATTTT.

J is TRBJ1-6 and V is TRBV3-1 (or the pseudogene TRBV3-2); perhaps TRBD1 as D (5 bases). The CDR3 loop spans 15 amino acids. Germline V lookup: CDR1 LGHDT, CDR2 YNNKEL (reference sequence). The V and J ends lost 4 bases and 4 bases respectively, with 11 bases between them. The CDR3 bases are TGTGCCAGCAGCCGAAGTGGACAATATAATTCACCCCTCCACTTT. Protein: CASSRSGQYNSPLHF.